This is a list of T cell receptor beta chains from one sample in a study of blood T cell repertoires in COVID-19. Here immunoSEQ multiplex PCR was the method, and the copy in TCRdb shows in-frame clones only, minus some. Seen here are around 20,000 clones, roughly 87% observed once, and the top ten hold 2.5% to 3%. Sequenced material: peripheral blood. The receptors were gathered from an older man with acute or convalescent COVID-19. Both conserved end residues are part of each CDR3. D genes are given only for firm matches. Expanded clones are given a class, and other clones once, few, many or no size at all.

J: TRBJ2-2
D: TRBD1
V: TRBV11-2
size: .
DNA: TGTGCCAGCAGCTCGAACAGGGGTCAGGGGGAGCTGTTTTTT
CDR3: CASSSNRGQGELFF

J: TRBJ2-2
D: .
V: TRBV2
size: .
DNA: TGTGCCGTAGGGGCTGAGACCGGGGAGCTGTTTTTT
CDR3: CAVGAETGELFF

J: TRBJ2-6
D: TRBD1
V: TRBV2
size: .
DNA: TGTGCCAGCAGTGACCAGGGGGCGGTGGCTGGGGCCAACGTCCTGACTTTC
CDR3: CASSDQGAVAGANVLTF

J: TRBJ2-5
D: .
V: TRBV5-4
size: .
DNA: TGTGCCAGCAGCTTGGGGGGGGACGTTCAAGAGACCCAGTACTTC
CDR3: CASSLGGDVQETQYF

J: TRBJ2-1
D: TRBD1
V: TRBV5-1
size: .
DNA: TGCGCCAGCAGCCCCGGTCCGGGACAGGGTGGGTTCTTC
CDR3: CASSPGPGQGGFF

J: TRBJ2-3
D: .
V: TRBV6-5
size: .
DNA: TGTGCCAGCAGTAGAAACAGGGCAGATACGCAGTATTTT
CDR3: CASSRNRADTQYF

J: TRBJ1-2
D: .
V: TRBV14
size: .
DNA: TGTGCCAGCAGCCAAGCCAGTAACTATGGCTACACCTTC
CDR3: CASSQASNYGYTF

J: TRBJ2-3
D: TRBD1
V: TRBV7-2
size: .
DNA: TGTGCCAGCAGCCAGGACAGGGCAACAGATACGCAGTATTTT
CDR3: CASSQDRATDTQYF

J: TRBJ1-2
D: .
V: TRBV28
size: .
DNA: TGTGCCGGGGGGGTCAGGGACGGCTACACCTTC
CDR3: CAGGVRDGYTF

J: TRBJ1-2
D: TRBD1
V: TRBV28
size: .
DNA: TGTGCCAGCAGCTTCGAGAGGACAGGGTTTGGCTACACCTTC
CDR3: CASSFERTGFGYTF

J: TRBJ2-2
D: .
V: TRBV19
size: .
DNA: TGTGCCAGTAGTATACCGGGGTTTCACACCGGGGAGCTGTTTTTT
CDR3: CASSIPGFHTGELFF

J: TRBJ1-1
D: TRBD1
V: TRBV19
size: .
DNA: TGTGCCAGTAGACCCGCCGACGACAGGGATCCTGTTTGGACTGAAGCTTTCTTT
CDR3: CASRPADDRDPVWTEAFF

J: TRBJ1-1
D: .
V: TRBV2
size: .
DNA: TGTGCCAGCAGTGAAGCCCAGGGATTCTCTGAAGCTTTCTTT
CDR3: CASSEAQGFSEAFF

J: TRBJ2-1
D: TRBD2
V: TRBV10-3
size: .
DNA: TGTGCCATCAGGGTAGCGGGGTCCTCCTACAATGAGCAGTTCTTC
CDR3: CAIRVAGSSYNEQFF

J: TRBJ2-3
D: .
V: TRBV2
size: .
DNA: TGTGCCAGCAGTGTTGCAGGTTTGACAGATACGCAGTATTTT
CDR3: CASSVAGLTDTQYF

J: TRBJ2-1
D: .
V: TRBV19
size: .
DNA: TGTGCCAGTAGAGGTACAGAGTTCTACAATGAGCAGTTCTTC
CDR3: CASRGTEFYNEQFF

J: TRBJ1-6
D: TRBD1
V: TRBV18
size: once
DNA: TGTGCCAGCTCACTCTTTTTGGGACAGGATAATTCACCCCTCCACTTT
CDR3: CASSLFLGQDNSPLHF

J: TRBJ2-2
D: .
V: TRBV6-2/TRBV6-3
size: .
DNA: TGTGCCAGCAGTTCCCCACCGCATACGGACACCGGGGAGCTGTTTTTT
CDR3: CASSSPPHTDTGELFF